This T cell receptor beta chain was identified in a study of metastatic and nonmetastatic thyroid tumors. Whole-study findings and limits: The study reportedly found significantly higher TCR beta diversity in malignant thyroid tumors than benign nodules, in blood and tumor.

Nobody among the patients had been given any treatment before thyroid surgery. This clone has at least ten counts. Its antigen is not known. TCRdb re-called the PCR reads via MiXCR. Counted here are 30,000 to 35,000 clones, approximately 15% occurring once; the ten biggest clones make up roughly a fifth. Germline CDR1 is MRHNA and CDR2 is SNTAGT. V dropped 5 bases and J dropped 3 bases, with 10 bases sitting between them. CDR3 length: 13 residues. The J gene is TRBJ1-1, the V gene TRBV6-4; D remains ambiguous. The receptor comes from a male donor with papillary thyroid cancer or a benign thyroid nodule (not recorded which). Some clones in this sample may be carry-over from other donors' samples. The sequencing input was blood. The CDR3 nucleotides are TGTGCCAGCAGTAGGGAAAGGTACACTGAAGCTTTCTTT. The encoded protein is CASSRERYTEAFF.